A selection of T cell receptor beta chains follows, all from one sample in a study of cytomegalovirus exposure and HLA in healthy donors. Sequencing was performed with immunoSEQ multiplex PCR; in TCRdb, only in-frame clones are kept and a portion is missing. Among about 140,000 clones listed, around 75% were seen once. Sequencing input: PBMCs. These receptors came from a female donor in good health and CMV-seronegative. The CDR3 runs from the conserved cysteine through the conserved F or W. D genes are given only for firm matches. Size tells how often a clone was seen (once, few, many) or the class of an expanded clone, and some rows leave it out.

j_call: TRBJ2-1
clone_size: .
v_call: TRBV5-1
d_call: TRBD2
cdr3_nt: TGCGCCAGCAGCTCGAGTACAAGCGGGAAAGCAAAGGAGCAGTTCTTC
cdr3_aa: CASSSSTSGKAKEQFF

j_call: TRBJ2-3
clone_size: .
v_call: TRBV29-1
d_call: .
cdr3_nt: TGCAGCGGGGCGGAGATTCAGGGGGGAAAGCAGTATTTT
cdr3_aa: CSGAEIQGGKQYF

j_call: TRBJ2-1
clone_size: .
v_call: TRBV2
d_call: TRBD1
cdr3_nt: TGTGCCAGCACCTGGGACAGGATAGAGTTCTTC
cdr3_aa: CASTWDRIEFF

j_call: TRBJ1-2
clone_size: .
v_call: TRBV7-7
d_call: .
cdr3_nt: TGTGCTAGCAGCTTCAGGGTTGATGGCTACACCTTC
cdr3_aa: CASSFRVDGYTF

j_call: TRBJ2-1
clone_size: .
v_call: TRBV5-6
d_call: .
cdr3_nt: TGTGCCAGCAGCTTGGACGGAGTCTCCTACAATGAGCAGTTCTTC
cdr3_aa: CASSLDGVSYNEQFF

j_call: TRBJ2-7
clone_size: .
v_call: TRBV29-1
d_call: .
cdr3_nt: TGCAGCGTTGAAGGGGATAGACAGGACCTTAGCTCCTACGAGCAGTACTTC
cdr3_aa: CSVEGDRQDLSSYEQYF

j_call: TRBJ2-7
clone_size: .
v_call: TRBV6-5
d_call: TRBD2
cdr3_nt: TGTGCCAGCATCGGGACTAGCGGGAGTTACGAGCAGTACTTC
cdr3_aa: CASIGTSGSYEQYF

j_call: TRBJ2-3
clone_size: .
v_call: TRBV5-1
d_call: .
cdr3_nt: TGCGCCAGCAGCCTGAACTCCCTAGCGTCCAGAGATACGCAGTATTTT
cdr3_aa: CASSLNSLASRDTQYF

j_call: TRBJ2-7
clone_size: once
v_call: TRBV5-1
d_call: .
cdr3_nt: TGCGCCAGCAGCTTGGTAGAGAGCTCCTACGAGCAGTACTTC
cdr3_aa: CASSLVESSYEQYF

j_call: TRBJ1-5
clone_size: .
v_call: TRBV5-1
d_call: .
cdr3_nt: TGCGCCAGCAGCTTGGGTTTCGCGGAAAATCAGCCCCAGCATTTT
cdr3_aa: CASSLGFAENQPQHF

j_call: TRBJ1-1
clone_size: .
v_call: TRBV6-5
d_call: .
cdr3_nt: TGTGCCAGCAGTTACGGGCAGGGCACTGAAGCTTTCTTT
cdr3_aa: CASSYGQGTEAFF

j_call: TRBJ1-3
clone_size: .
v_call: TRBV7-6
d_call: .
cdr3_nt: TGTGCCAGCAGCTCGGACACCTCTGGAAACACCATATATTTT
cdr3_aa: CASSSDTSGNTIYF

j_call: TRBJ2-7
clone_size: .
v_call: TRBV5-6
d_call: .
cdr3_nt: TGTGCCAGCAGCTTGGGACAGGCAAACTACGAGCAGTACTTC
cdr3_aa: CASSLGQANYEQYF

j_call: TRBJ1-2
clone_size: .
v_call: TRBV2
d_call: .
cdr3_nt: TGTGCCAGCAGTCCGGTCCCTTATGGCTACACCTTC
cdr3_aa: CASSPVPYGYTF

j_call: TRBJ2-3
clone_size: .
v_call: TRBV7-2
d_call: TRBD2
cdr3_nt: TGTGCCAGCAGCTTCCTCTTAGCGGGAGGCACAGATACGCAGTATTTT
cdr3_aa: CASSFLLAGGTDTQYF

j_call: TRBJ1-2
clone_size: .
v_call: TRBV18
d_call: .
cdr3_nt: TGTGCCAGCTCGGGGGAAGGGGGTCACTATGGCTACACCTTC
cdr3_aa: CASSGEGGHYGYTF

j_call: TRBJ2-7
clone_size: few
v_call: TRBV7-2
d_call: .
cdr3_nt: TGTGCCAGCAGCTTAGGCAACCAGGGTTACGAGCAGTACTTC
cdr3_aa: CASSLGNQGYEQYF

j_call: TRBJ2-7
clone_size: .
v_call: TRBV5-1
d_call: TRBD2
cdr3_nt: TGCGCCAGCAGCTTGGACCAGCGGGAGGTCTACGAGCAGTACTTC
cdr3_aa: CASSLDQREVYEQYF

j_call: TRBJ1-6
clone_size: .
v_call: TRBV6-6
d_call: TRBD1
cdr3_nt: TGTGCCAGCACCCTCGGACAGGCCTATAATTCACCCCTCCACTTT
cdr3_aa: CASTLGQAYNSPLHF

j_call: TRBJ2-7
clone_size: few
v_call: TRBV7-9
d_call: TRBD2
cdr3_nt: TGTGCCAGCAGCTTAATACTCCCAGGCGGGAGGAAGGACGAGCAGTACTTC
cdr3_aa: CASSLILPGGRKDEQYF

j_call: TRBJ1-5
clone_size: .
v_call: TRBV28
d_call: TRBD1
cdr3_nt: TGTGCCAGCAGTCCCGGACAGGGGTTCGGCAATCAGCCCCAGCATTTT
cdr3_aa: CASSPGQGFGNQPQHF

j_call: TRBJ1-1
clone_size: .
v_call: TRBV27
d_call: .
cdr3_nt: TGTGCCAGCAGTGTCCAGGGCCTTGGGACTGAAGCTTTCTTT
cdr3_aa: CASSVQGLGTEAFF

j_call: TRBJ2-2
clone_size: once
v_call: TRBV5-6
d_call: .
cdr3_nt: TGTGCCAGCAGCTTGGGGGCAGGGTTAGACACCGGGGAGCTGTTTTTT
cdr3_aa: CASSLGAGLDTGELFF

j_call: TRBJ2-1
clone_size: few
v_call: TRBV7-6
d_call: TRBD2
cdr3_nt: TGTGCCAGCAGCTTAGGGCTAGCGGACAATGAGCAGTTCTTC
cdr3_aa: CASSLGLADNEQFF

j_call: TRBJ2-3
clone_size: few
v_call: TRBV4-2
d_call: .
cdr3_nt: TGTGCCAGCAGCCAAGACCAGCGGGGCACAGATACGCAGTATTTT
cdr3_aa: CASSQDQRGTDTQYF

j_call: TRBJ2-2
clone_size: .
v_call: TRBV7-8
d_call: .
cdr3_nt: TGTGCCAGCAGCCGTCAGGGTCCCGGGGAGCTGTTTTTT
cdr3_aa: CASSRQGPGELFF

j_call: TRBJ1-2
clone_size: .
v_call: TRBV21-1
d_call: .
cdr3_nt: TGTGCCAGCAGCAAAAGTCGCTTGGACTTCTATGGCTACACCTTC
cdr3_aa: CASSKSRLDFYGYTF

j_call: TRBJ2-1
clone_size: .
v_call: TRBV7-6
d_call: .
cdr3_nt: TGTGCCAGCAGTTCCGCGGCGGGGGCCAATTACAATGAGCAGTTCTTC
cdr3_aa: CASSSAAGANYNEQFF

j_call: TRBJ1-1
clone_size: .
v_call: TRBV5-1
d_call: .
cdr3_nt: TGCGCCAGCAGCCAGGGCAACACTGAAGCTTTCTTT
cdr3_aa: CASSQGNTEAFF

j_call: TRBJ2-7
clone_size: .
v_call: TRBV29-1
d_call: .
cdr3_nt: TGCAGCGTTGAAGATTGGTCCAGGGACTACGAGCAGTACTTC
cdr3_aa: CSVEDWSRDYEQYF

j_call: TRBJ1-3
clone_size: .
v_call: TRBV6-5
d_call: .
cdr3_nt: TGTGCCAGCAGGGTTCGGGGAGCTGGAAACACCATATATTTT
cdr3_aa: CASRVRGAGNTIYF

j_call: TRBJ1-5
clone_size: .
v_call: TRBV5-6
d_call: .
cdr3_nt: TGTGCCAGCAGCTTGGGGACAGCCAACAATCAGCCCCAGCATTTT
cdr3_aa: CASSLGTANNQPQHF

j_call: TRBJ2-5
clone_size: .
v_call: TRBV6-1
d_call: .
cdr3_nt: TGTGCCAGCAGTGAAGGTGCGGGGCAGTTCGAAGAGACCCAGTACTTC
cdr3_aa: CASSEGAGQFEETQYF

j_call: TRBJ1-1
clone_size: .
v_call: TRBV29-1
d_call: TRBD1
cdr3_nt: TGCAGCGACAACAGGGGCCCCTATTACCAAGCTTTCTTT
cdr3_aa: CSDNRGPYYQAFF

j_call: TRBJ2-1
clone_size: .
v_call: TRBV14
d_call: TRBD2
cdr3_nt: TGTGCCAGCAAACCTAGCGGGAACAATGAGCAGTTCTTC
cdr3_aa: CASKPSGNNEQFF

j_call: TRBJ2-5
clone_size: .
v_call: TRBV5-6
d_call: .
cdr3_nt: TGTGCCAGCAGCCCAGGACAGTACCAAGAGACCCAGTACTTC
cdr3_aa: CASSPGQYQETQYF

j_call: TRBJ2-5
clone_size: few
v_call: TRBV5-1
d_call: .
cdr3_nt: TGCGCCAGCAGCTTGGTTGGCGAGACCCAGTACTTC
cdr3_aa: CASSLVGETQYF

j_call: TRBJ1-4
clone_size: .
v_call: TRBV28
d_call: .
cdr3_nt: TGTGCCAGCAGTCGCCGTGCCGGGGTGAGGGAAAAACTGTTTTTT
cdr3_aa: CASSRRAGVREKLFF

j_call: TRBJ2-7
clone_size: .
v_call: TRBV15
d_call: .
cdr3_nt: TGTGCCACCAGCAACCAACAGGACTACGAGCAGTACTTC
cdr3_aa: CATSNQQDYEQYF

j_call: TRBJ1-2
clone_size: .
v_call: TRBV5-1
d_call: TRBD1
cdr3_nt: TGCGCCAGCAGCTTGGGGGGACAGGGGGCGCTTGGCTACACCTTC
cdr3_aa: CASSLGGQGALGYTF

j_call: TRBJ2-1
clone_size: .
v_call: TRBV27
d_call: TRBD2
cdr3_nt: TGTGCCAGCTGCAGAGAAGTAGCGGGGTACAATGAGCAGTTCTTC
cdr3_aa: CASCREVAGYNEQFF

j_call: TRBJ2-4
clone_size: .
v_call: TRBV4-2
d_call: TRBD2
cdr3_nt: TGTGCCAGCAGCCCAGATAGCGGGAGAATAAACATTCAGTACTTC
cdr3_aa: CASSPDSGRINIQYF

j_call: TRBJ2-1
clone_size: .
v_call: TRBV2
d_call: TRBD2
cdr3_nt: TGTGCCAGCAGTGAGGCTTTAGCGGGAGGCGATGAGCAGTTCTTC
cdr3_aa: CASSEALAGGDEQFF

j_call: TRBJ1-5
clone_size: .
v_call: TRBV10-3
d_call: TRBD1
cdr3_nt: TGTGCCATCAGCGGGACAGGGACGCAGCCCCAGCATTTT
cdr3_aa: CAISGTGTQPQHF

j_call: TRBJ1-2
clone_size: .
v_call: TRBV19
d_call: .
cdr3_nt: TGTGCCAGTAGTACATTGACAGAGTACTATGGCTACACCTTC
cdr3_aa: CASSTLTEYYGYTF

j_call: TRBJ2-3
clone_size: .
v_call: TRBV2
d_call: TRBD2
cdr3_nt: TGTGCCAGCATTCTTGGACTAGCGGAATTCACAGATACGCAGTATTTT
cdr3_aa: CASILGLAEFTDTQYF

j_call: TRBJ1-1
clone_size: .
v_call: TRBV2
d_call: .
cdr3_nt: TGTGCCAGCATCGGAGGTTGGACTGAAGCTTTCTTT
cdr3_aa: CASIGGWTEAFF

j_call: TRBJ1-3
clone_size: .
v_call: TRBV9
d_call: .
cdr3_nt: TGTGCCAGCAGCGCCCCGGGGAGCCGCTCTGGAAACACCATATATTTT
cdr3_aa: CASSAPGSRSGNTIYF

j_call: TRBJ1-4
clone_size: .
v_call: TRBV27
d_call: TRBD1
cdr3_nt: TGTGCCAGCAGTCAATCAGGGGGAATTAATGAAAAACTGTTTTTT
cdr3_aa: CASSQSGGINEKLFF